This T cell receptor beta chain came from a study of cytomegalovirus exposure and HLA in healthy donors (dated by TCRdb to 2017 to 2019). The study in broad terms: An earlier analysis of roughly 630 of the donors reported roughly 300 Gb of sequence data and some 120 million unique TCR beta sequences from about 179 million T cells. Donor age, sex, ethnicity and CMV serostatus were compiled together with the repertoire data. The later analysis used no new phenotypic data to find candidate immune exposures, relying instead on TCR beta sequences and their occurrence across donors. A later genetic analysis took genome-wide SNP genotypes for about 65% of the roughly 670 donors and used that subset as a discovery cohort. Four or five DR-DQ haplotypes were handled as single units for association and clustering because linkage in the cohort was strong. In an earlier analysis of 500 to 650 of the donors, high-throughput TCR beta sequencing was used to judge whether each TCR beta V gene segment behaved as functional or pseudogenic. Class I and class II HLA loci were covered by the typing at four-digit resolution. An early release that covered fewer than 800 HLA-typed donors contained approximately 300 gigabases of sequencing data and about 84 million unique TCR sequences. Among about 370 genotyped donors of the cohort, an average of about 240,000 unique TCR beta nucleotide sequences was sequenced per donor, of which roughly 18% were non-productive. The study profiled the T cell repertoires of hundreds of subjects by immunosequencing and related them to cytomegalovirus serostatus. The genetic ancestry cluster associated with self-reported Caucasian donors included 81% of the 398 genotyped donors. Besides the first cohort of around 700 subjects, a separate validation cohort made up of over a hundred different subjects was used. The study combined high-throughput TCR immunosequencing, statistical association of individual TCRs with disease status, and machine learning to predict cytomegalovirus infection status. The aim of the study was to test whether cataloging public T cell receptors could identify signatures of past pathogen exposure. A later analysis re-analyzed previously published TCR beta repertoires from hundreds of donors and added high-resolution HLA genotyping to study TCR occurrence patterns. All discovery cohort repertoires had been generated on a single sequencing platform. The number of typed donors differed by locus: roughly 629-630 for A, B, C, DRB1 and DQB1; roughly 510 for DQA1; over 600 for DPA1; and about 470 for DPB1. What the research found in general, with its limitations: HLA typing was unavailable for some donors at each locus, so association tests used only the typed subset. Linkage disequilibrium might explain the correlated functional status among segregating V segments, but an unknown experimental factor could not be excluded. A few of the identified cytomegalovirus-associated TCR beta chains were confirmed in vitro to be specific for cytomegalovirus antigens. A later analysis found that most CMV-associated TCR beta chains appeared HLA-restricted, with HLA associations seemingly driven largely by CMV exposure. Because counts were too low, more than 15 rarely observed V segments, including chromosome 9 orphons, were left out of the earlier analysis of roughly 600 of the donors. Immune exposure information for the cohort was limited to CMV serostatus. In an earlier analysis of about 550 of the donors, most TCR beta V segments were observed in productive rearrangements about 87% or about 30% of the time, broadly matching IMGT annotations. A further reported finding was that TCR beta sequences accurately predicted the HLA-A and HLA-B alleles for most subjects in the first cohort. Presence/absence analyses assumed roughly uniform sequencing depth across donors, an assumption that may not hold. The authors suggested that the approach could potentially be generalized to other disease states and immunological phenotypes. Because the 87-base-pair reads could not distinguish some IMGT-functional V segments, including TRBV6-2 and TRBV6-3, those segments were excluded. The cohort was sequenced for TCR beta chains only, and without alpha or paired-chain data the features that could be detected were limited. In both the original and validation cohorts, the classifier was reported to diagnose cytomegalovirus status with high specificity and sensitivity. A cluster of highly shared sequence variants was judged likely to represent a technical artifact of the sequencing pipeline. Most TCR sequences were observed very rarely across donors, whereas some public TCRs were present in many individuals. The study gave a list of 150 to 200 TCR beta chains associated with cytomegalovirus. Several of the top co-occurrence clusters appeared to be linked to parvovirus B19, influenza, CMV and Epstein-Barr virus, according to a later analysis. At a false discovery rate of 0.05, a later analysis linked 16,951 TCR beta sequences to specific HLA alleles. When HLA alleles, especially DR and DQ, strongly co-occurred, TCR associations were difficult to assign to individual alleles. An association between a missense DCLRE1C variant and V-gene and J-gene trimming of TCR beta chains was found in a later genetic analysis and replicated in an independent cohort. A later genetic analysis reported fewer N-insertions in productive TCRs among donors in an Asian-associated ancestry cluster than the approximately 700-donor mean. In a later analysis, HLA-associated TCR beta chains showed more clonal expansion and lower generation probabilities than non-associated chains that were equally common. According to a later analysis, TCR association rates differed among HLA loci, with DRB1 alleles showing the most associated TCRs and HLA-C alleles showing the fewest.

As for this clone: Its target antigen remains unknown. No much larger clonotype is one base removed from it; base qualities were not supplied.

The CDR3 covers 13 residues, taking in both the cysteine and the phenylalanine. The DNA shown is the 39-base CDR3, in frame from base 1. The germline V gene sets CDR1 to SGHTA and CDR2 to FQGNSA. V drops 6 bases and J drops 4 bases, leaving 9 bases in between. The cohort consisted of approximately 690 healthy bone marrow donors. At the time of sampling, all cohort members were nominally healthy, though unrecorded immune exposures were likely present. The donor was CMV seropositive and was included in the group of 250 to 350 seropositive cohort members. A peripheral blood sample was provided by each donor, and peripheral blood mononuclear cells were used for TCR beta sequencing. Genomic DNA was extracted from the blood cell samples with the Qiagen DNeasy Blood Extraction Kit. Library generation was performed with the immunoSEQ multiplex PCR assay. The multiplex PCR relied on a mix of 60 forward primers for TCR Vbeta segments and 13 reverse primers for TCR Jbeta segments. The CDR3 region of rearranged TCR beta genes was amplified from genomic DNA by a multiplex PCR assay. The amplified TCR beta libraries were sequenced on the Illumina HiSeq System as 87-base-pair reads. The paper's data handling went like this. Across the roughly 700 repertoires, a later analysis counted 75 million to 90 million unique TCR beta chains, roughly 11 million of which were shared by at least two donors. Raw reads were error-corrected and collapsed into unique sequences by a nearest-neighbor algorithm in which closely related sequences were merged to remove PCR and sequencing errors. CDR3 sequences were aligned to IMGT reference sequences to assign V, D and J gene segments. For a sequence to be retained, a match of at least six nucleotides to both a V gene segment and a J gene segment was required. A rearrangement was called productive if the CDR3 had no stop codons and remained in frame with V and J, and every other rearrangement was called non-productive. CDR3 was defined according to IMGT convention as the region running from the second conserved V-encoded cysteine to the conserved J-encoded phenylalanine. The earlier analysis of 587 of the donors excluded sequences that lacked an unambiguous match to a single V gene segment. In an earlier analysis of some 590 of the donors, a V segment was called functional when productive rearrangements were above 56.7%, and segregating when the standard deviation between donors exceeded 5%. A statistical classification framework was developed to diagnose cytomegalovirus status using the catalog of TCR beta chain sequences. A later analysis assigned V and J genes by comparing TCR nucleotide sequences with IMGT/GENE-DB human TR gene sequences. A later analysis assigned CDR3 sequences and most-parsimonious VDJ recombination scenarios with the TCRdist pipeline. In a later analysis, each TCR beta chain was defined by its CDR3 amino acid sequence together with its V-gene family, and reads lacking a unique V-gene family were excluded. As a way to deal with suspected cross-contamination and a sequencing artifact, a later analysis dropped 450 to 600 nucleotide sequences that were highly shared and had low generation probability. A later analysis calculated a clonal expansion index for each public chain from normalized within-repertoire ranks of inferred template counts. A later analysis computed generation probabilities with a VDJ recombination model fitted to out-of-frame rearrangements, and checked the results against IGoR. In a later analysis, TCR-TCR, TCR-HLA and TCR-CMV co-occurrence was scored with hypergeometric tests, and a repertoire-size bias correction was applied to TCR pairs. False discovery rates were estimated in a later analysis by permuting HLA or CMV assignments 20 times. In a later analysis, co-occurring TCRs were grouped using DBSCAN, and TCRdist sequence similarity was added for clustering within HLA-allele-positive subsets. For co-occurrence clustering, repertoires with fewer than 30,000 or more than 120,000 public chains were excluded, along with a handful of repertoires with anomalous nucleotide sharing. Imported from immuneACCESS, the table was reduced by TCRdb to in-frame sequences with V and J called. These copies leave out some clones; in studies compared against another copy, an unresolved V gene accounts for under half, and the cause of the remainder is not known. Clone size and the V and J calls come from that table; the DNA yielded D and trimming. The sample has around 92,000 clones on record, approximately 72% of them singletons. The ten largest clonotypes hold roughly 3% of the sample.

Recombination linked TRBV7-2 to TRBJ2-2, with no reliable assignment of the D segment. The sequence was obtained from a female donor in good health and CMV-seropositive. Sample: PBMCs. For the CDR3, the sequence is CASRLTGTGELFF. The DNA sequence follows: TGTGCCAGCAGACTAACCGGCACCGGGGAGCTGTTTTTT.